Shown below are 14 T cell receptor beta chains from a single sample sequenced in a study of T cell changes during pregnancy in multiple sclerosis. Here immunoSEQ multiplex PCR was the method, and the copy in TCRdb shows in-frame clones only, minus some. The sample holds roughly 32,000 clones, 85% to 95% seen once. Sequencing used CD4+ T cells from peripheral blood mononuclear cells, obtained in the second trimester of pregnancy. These TCRs come from a female donor with multiple sclerosis, enrolled in a pregnancy study.

The chain links TRBV6-1 to TRBJ1-5; 7 bases fit TRBD1. Germline trimming cut 3 bases from V and 4 bases from J; bases unmatched to any gene: 9. CDR1 is MNHNS, CDR2 SASEGT, per germline. The CDR3 has 16 residues. The CDR3 sequence is CASSDVRQGTNQPQHF. As DNA, the CDR3 is TGTGCCAGCAGTGATGTTCGACAGGGAACGAATCAGCCCCAGCATTTT.

The rearrangement joins TRBV20-1 to TRBJ1-1, with D unclear. The CDR3 consists of 11 residues. V gave up 1 base and J gave up 7 bases, with 7 bases separating them. Germline CDR1 reads DFQATT; CDR2 reads SNEGSKA (reference sequence). CDR3 in amino acids: CSARVDFEAFF. For the CDR3, the DNA is TGCAGTGCTAGAGTCGACTTTGAAGCTTTCTTT.

V usage is TRBV4-1 and J usage is TRBJ2-7; perhaps TRBD1 as D (6 bases). The CDR3 sequence is 15 residues long. Looked up from germline, CDR1 is MGHRA and CDR2 is YSYEKL. Trimming took off 4 bases at V and 2 bases at J, with 15 bases between the two ends. The CDR3: CASSPQRGGTYEQYF. The CDR3 coding sequence is TGCGCCAGCAGCCCGCAGCGAGGGGGAACCTACGAGCAGTACTTC.

The chain combines TRBV30 with TRBJ2-1; 8 nucleotides line up with TRBD2. Germline V gives CDR1 GTSNPN, CDR2 SVGIG (reference sequence). The CDR3 totals 12 residues. V shed 8 bases and J 9 bases; nucleotides not matched to a gene: 9. CDR3 DNA sequence: TGTGCCCACGGACTAGCTAAGCGTGAGCAGTTCTTC. This gives the protein CAHGLAKREQFF.

The genes are TRBV28 and TRBJ2-1; TRBD2 matches at 10 bases. V dropped 6 bases and J dropped 4; count of bases not matched to a gene: 3. CDR1 is MDHEN, CDR2 SYDVKM, per germline. The CDR3 loop spans 14 amino acids. The CDR3 region has the DNA TGTGCCAGCAGGACTAGCGGGTTTTACAATGAGCAGTTCTTC. Its protein is CASRTSGFYNEQFF.

The V and J genes are TRBV7-9 and TRBJ2-7, with D possibly being TRBD1 (5 bases). Germline CDR1 reads SEHNR; CDR2 reads FQNEAQ (reference sequence). This CDR3 is built from 14 residues. Deletions cut 1 base from V and 2 bases from J, with 9 bases between. Here the CDR3 DNA reads TGTGCCAGCAGCTTAGGGCAGGGAACCTACGAGCAGTACTTC. Encoded protein: CASSLGQGTYEQYF.

The J gene is TRBJ2-6, the V gene TRBV7-9; 11 bases are a match to TRBD1. J gave up 0 bases and V 5 bases, and 6 bases lay outside the gene matches. This CDR3 contains 18 residues. The V gene's germline CDR1 is SEHNR and CDR2 FQNEAQ (reference sequence). CDR3 sequence reads: CASSPGTGGGSGANVLTF. The CDR3 coding sequence is TGTGCCAGCAGCCCTGGGACAGGGGGTGGCTCTGGGGCCAACGTCCTGACTTTC.

V usage is TRBV29-1 and J usage is TRBJ1-2; D may be TRBD1 (5 bases). The germline gives CDR1 SQVTM, CDR2 ANQGSEA. The V and J ends lost 7 bases and 2 bases respectively, with 17 bases between them. This CDR3 contains 14 residues. This chain's CDR3 is CSASIGQGNYGYTF. The CDR3 DNA sequence: TGCAGCGCCTCCATCGGGCAGGGCAACTATGGCTACACCTTC.

The V call is TRBV30, the J call TRBJ1-4; no clear D. The CDR3 has 14 amino acids. V dropped 0 bases and J dropped 5 bases, with 10 bases sitting between them. Per the germline V gene, CDR1 is GTSNPN and CDR2 is SVGIG (reference sequence). This CDR3 is CAWSVREINEKLFF. As DNA, the CDR3 is TGTGCCTGGAGTGTCCGGGAGATAAATGAAAAACTGTTTTTT.

The chain couples TRBV2 to TRBJ2-2; unclear D gene. The V end was cut by 1 base, the J end by 1 base, with 4 bases between. The CDR3 extends over 14 amino acids. Germline assignment: CDR1 SNHLY and CDR2 FYNNEI. As DNA, the CDR3 is TGTGCCAGCAGTGAAGTCGGGAACACCGGGGAGCTGTTTTTT. Encoded protein: CASSEVGNTGELFF.

This sequence joins TRBV18 and TRBJ2-3; 11 nucleotides agree with TRBD2. The germline V gene has CDR1 KGHSH and CDR2 LQKENI. Trimming at V came to 3 bases and at J to 1 base, leaving 3 bases not matched to a gene. The CDR3 consists of 16 residues. The CDR3 protein is CASSPLLAGGTDTQYF. CDR3 DNA: TGTGCCAGCTCACCTTTACTAGCGGGAGGCACAGATACGCAGTATTTT.

The J gene is TRBJ1-4, the V gene TRBV4-1; D ambiguous. Germline CDR1 is MGHRA and CDR2 is YSYEKL. Trimming took off 5 bases at V and 3 bases at J, with 13 bases between the two ends. CDR3 length equals 15 residues. CDR3 nucleotides: TGCGCCAGCAGCTCCCAGTTGGGAGCTAATGAAAAACTGTTTTTT. It is translated as CASSSQLGANEKLFF.

V is TRBV18 and J is TRBJ2-3, with TRBD2 matching 11 bases. CDR3 length: 16 residues. The V and J ends lost 2 bases and 3 bases, in that order; junction bases with no gene match: 4. Germline V gene sequence: CDR1 KGHSH, CDR2 LQKENI. The CDR3 bases are TGTGCCAGCTCACCAAAACTAGCGGGAGTAACAGATACGCAGTATTTT. It encodes CASSPKLAGVTDTQYF.

The gene calls are TRBV28 and TRBJ1-1, with 11 bases identical to TRBD1. J was trimmed by 10 bases and V by 6 bases; bases with no gene match: 13. CDR1 and CDR2 (germline): MDHEN, SYDVKM. This CDR3 has 15 residues. This chain's CDR3 is CASSPISGQGAAAFF. The CDR3 DNA reads TGTGCCAGCAGCCCTATATCCGGACAGGGGGCAGCAGCTTTCTTT.